A few counts support the clone carrying this TCR beta chain. What it recognizes is unknown. Each TCR beta cDNA library carried unique molecular identifiers. T cells numbering about 0.9 to 10 million yielded cDNA molecules that totaled approximately 500,000. MiXCR, applied by TCRdb to the PCR reads, yields one record per CDR3 protein. The repertoire has about 540,000 distinct CDR3 sequences, 30% to 40% of them found once; the top ten carry 4.5% to 7.5%. The germline V gene has CDR1 SGHRS and CDR2 YFSETQ. With V trimmed by 4 bases and J by 1 base, 4 bases remained unmatched. CDR3 length: 15 amino acids. This sample was taken from a study of post-analysis software for immune sequencing data. Notes on the study in general: Comparison with controls showed significantly lower normalized Chao1 diversity in multiple sclerosis patients. Controls had lower frequencies than patients of about 5 TRBV segments, which included TRBV5-6, TRBV5-1 and TRBV20-1.

Source material: blood. This receptor was obtained from a girl aged 2 to 17 with multiple sclerosis. V and J are TRBV5-1 and TRBJ2-7; 11 nucleotides line up with TRBD1. DNA of the CDR3: TGCGCCAGCAGCACCGGACAGGGGGCTTCCTACGAGCAGTACTTC. It is translated as CASSTGQGASYEQYF.